What follows are 21 T cell receptor beta chains derived from one specimen sequenced in a study of T cells in Graves' hyperthyroidism and ophthalmopathy. RNA transcripts served as the template for amplifying TCR beta CDR3 regions. A first-round RT-PCR of the TCR CDR3 used the HTBI primer set. MiXCR, applied by TCRdb to the multiplex PCR reads, yields one record per CDR3 protein. The repertoire holds a few hundred thousand distinct CDR3 sequences, 15% to 17% seen once, with 6.5% to 8% in the top ten. The sample was blood. These receptors came from a woman aged 25 to 39 with Graves' hyperthyroidism.

The chain joins TRBV5-6 to TRBJ2-7, with D possibly TRBD1 on 7 matching bases. CDR1 is SGHDT and CDR2 is YYEEEE in the germline V gene. The CDR3 length is 14 residues. V was pared by 0 bases and J by 9 bases, with 16 bases between. This chain's CDR3 is CASSLDRGPGGQYF. The CDR3 nucleotides are TGTGCCAGCAGCTTGGACAGGGGCCCCGGGGGGCAGTACTTC.

This clonotype was detected a few times. The rearrangement uses TRBV9 and TRBJ2-7, with D perhaps matching TRBD2 (6 bases). V gave up 2 bases and J gave up 2 bases, with 17 bases separating them. The germline CDR1 and CDR2 sequences are SGDLS and YYNGEE. The CDR3 is 16 amino acids. The CDR3 here is CASSVQGGVPTYEQYF. The CDR3 nucleotides are TGTGCCAGCAGCGTCCAAGGCGGGGTACCGACCTACGAGCAGTACTTC. Filled out from reference TRBV9 and TRBJ2-7, the complete variable domain reads DSGVTQTPKHLITATGQRVTLRCSPRSGDLSVYWYQQSLDQGLQFLIQYYNGEERAKGNILERFSAQQFPDLHSELNLSSLELGDSALYFCASSVQGGVPTYEQYFGPGTRLTVT.

With regard to this clonotype: One base away lies a much larger clone, so this may be a sequencing read error. The CDR3 DNA reads TGTGCCAGCAGTTTCACATTGGGGAACACTGAAGCTTTCTTT. Amino acid sequence: CASSFTLGNTEAFF. The chain has TRBV12-3 or TRBV12-4 and TRBJ1-1, with unresolved D. V was pared by 3 bases and J by 1 base, with 9 bases between. The CDR3 spans 14 residues.

The rearrangement uses TRBV4-3 and TRBJ2-3; 9 bases line up with TRBD2. V lost 1 base to trimming and J lost 1 base; unmatched junction nucleotides: 6. Germline V gene sequence: CDR1 LGHNA, CDR2 YSLEER. This CDR3 is built from 17 residues. CDR3 protein: CASSQGSLAGGTDTQYF. The DNA of the CDR3 is TGCGCCAGCAGCCAAGGGTCCTTAGCGGGGGGCACAGATACGCAGTATTTT.

This clonotype was seen many times. The CDR3 sequence: CASSLEKGGQETQYF. The CDR3 coding sequence is TGTGCCAGCAGCTTAGAAAAGGGGGGGCAAGAGACCCAGTACTTC. The chain recombines TRBV7-2 with TRBJ2-5; weak D call: TRBD2 (7 bases). Trimming removed 1 base from V and 2 bases from J, with 11 bases in between. Per germline, CDR1 SGHTA and CDR2 FQGNSA. The CDR3 totals 15 residues.

This clonotype occurred many times. The V call is TRBV7-3, the J call TRBJ2-1; 10 bases are a match to TRBD1. The CDR3 runs 15 residues. Germline CDR1 is SGHTA and CDR2 is FQGTGA. The junction had 6 bases not matched to a gene; V was cut back by 1 base and J by 9 bases. CDR3 sequence reads: CASSLNRDRGGEQFF. CDR3 nucleotides: TGTGCCAGCAGCTTAAACCGGGACAGGGGCGGTGAGCAGTTCTTC.

This clonotype was counted ten times or more. This chain connects TRBV11-1 to TRBJ2-7; 7 nucleotides line up with TRBD2. This CDR3 spans 14 amino acids. Per the germline V gene, CDR1 is SGHAT and CDR2 is FQDESV (reference sequence). V lost 5 bases and J lost 2; bases outside the gene matches: 6. CDR3 residues: CASSPAGLAYEQYF. The CDR3 DNA is TGTGCCAGCAGCCCAGCCGGACTAGCCTACGAGCAGTACTTC.

The V call is TRBV6-2 or TRBV6-3, the J call TRBJ2-4; 8 bases fit TRBD2. The junction had 13 bases not matched to a gene; V was cut back by 7 bases and J by 8 bases. Germline CDR1 is MNHEY and CDR2 is SVGEGT. The CDR3 totals 15 residues. The CDR3 DNA reads TGTGCCAGCAACCCGGGACTAGGAAAGGACGACATTCAGTACTTC. This codes for CASNPGLGKDDIQYF.

This clonotype showed up just a few times. V gene TRBV20-1 combines with J gene TRBJ2-3; 11 positions match TRBD1. The V gene end was trimmed by 6 bases and the J gene end by 6 bases; junction bases not matched to a gene: 8. The CDR3 is 14 residues long. Germline V CDR1 and CDR2: DFQATT, SNEGSKA (reference sequence). This chain's CDR3 is CSANGQGAGDTQYF. CDR3 coding DNA: TGCAGTGCAAACGGACAGGGGGCAGGGGATACGCAGTATTTT.

This chain joins TRBV14 and TRBJ2-5, with D tentatively TRBD1 (7 bases). V was cut by 0 bases and J by 14 bases, with 25 bases left in between. Germline assignment: CDR1 SGHDN and CDR2 FVKESK. This CDR3 spans 16 amino acids. CDR3 amino acids: CASSQDNSRGAFGKYF. The DNA for the CDR3 is TGTGCCAGCAGCCAAGACAATTCCAGGGGGGCATTCGGGAAATACTTC.

This clonotype was observed many times. The gene calls are TRBV11-3 and TRBJ2-3; the match to TRBD1 covers 7 bases. J lost 1 base, V lost 1 base, and 5 bases had no gene match. Germline assignment: CDR1 SGHNT and CDR2 YENEEA. This CDR3 region has 16 residues. The CDR3 protein is CASSLGGTDGTDTQYF. CDR3 coding DNA: TGTGCCAGCAGCTTAGGAGGGACAGACGGCACAGATACGCAGTATTTT.

The chain employs TRBV27 and TRBJ2-3; 8 bases are shared with TRBD1. The CDR3 runs 17 residues. Per the germline V gene, CDR1 is MNHEY and CDR2 is SMNVEV (reference sequence). The junction had 11 bases not matched to a gene; V was cut back by 2 bases and J by 4 bases. CDR3 sequence reads: CASSLRPGRGRADTQYF. The DNA for the CDR3 is TGTGCCAGCAGTTTAAGGCCCGGCAGGGGGCGGGCAGATACGCAGTATTTT.

In this sample, this clonotype turned up a few times. The chain carries TRBV20-1 and TRBJ2-7; 11 bases are shared with TRBD2. With 6 bases clipped from V and 6 bases from J, the junction kept 10 bases outside the gene matches. The CDR3 extends over 14 amino acids. The germline CDR1 and CDR2 sequences are DFQATT and SNEGSKA (reference sequence). The CDR3: CSATQTSGISEQYF. CDR3 coding DNA: TGCAGTGCCACTCAGACTAGCGGGATAAGCGAGCAGTACTTC.

In this sample, this clonotype turned up many times. V usage is TRBV5-1 and J usage is TRBJ2-1; 7 bases agree with TRBD1. V dropped 7 bases and J dropped 3; count of bases not matched to a gene: 7. This CDR3 spans 14 amino acids. CDR1 is SGHRS and CDR2 is YFSETQ in the germline V gene. The CDR3 loop reads CASHRTGSYNEQFF. The CDR3, as DNA: TGCGCCAGCCACCGGACAGGCAGCTACAATGAGCAGTTCTTC.

This clonotype was seen many times. The J gene is TRBJ1-5, the V gene TRBV2; D unresolved. In germline, CDR1 is SNHLY, CDR2 FYNNEI. This CDR3 contains 11 residues. Trimming took off 8 bases at V and 1 base at J, with 3 bases between the two ends. CDR3 amino acids: CASGSNQPQHF. In DNA form, the CDR3 reads TGTGCCAGCGGGAGCAATCAGCCCCAGCATTTT.

This clonotype has ten or more counts. The chain links TRBV6-2 or TRBV6-3 to TRBJ2-1; TRBD2 aligns across 9 bases. This CDR3 comprises 16 residues. Germline CDR1 and CDR2: MNHEY and SVGEGT. The ends lost 1 base at V and 2 bases at J; junction bases unmatched: 3. This CDR3 is CASSYLSSGTYNEQFF. The CDR3 DNA sequence: TGTGCCAGCAGTTACTTGTCTAGCGGGACCTACAATGAGCAGTTCTTC.

J is TRBJ1-1 and V is TRBV6-2 or TRBV6-3, with D perhaps TRBD1 (6 bases). The CDR3 loop spans 15 amino acids. Germline V CDR1 and CDR2: MNHEY, SVGEGT. Trimming left V 0 bases short and J 8 bases short, with 16 bases between. CDR3 coding DNA: TGTGCCAGCAGTTACTCCGGGGGGCGCGAGAGAGAAGCTTTCTTT. Translating gives CASSYSGGREREAFF.

This clonotype was recorded at least ten times. The chain has TRBV27 and TRBJ2-7, with 9 positions matching TRBD2. CDR3 size: 14 residues. Germline-derived CDR1 and CDR2 are MNHEY and SMNVEV (reference sequence). Trimming cost V 2 bases and J 3 bases; bases outside gene matches: 2. The CDR3 reads CASSLLAGNYEQYF. CDR3 nucleotides: TGTGCCAGCAGTTTACTAGCGGGGAACTACGAGCAGTACTTC.

There are many counts of this clonotype. The chain couples TRBV20-1 to TRBJ2-7; 7 bases align to TRBD1. The CDR3 sequence is 14 residues long. The J segment lost 7 bases and the V segment lost 3 bases, leaving 12 bases of the junction unmatched. CDR1 and CDR2 from the germline V gene are DFQATT and SNEGSKA (reference sequence). CDR3 protein: CSASIGTVPEEQYF. The CDR3 nucleotides are TGCAGTGCTAGTATAGGGACAGTACCTGAGGAGCAGTACTTC.

There are many counts of this clonotype. The chain links TRBV7-9 to TRBJ2-1; 9 nucleotides agree with TRBD2. V was clipped by 6 bases and J by 7 bases; unmatched bases: 7. Germline CDR1 SEHNR, CDR2 FQNEAQ (reference sequence). There are 14 residues in the CDR3. As DNA, the CDR3 is TGTGCCAGCAGAGGGGGCGGGGGGGAGAATGAGCAGTTCTTC. Protein: CASRGGGGENEQFF. The complete variable domain, with remaining parts taken from reference TRBV7-9 and TRBJ2-1, reads DTGVSQNPRHKITKRGQNVTFRCDPISEHNRLYWYRQTLGQGPEFLTYFQNEAQLEKSRLLSDRFSAERPKGSFSTLEIQRTEQGDSAMYLCASRGGGGENEQFFGPGTRLTVL.

This clonotype was detected many times. This chain links TRBV27 with TRBJ2-5; either TRBD1 or TRBD2 may supply D (5 bases each). Trimming took 2 bases from V and 5 from J, leaving 12 bases between them. The length of the CDR3 is 14 residues. Germline CDR1 MNHEY, CDR2 SMNVEV (reference sequence). CDR3 sequence (DNA): TGTGCCAGCAGTTTACAGCAGGGCGGGGAGACCCAGTACTTC. Amino acids: CASSLQQGGETQYF.